The 10 T cell receptor beta chains below come from one sample, sequenced in a study of blood T cell repertoires in COVID-19. Repertoires were generated with immunoSEQ multiplex PCR, while TCRdb's copy carries only in-frame clones and drops some. Of about 380,000 clones detected, 85% to 90% appear once; the ten largest clones hold roughly 1.2%. Sequences were obtained from PBMCs or T cells enriched from blood (not recorded which). The source of these receptors is a woman between 18 and 29 years old who had recovered from COVID-19.

The CDR3 coding sequence is TGTGCCAGCAGGTCCGGGACACCTCACTCTGGAAACACCATATATTTT. Translated, it gives CASRSGTPHSGNTIYF. The chain carries TRBV11-2 and TRBJ1-3, with D possibly matching TRBD1 (6 bases). Germline CDR1 and CDR2: SGHAT and FQNNGV. The CDR3 runs 16 residues. Trimming pared 6 bases from V and 0 bases from J, leaving 15 bases between.

The chain combines TRBV19 with TRBJ1-1; 8 nucleotides align to TRBD1. The V and J ends lost 10 bases and 2 bases, in that order; junction bases with no gene match: 12. The CDR3 length is 15 residues. Germline-derived CDR1 and CDR2 are LNHDA and SQIVND (reference sequence). The CDR3 spells CATPRTDRGNTEAFF. The CDR3 DNA reads as TGTGCCACCCCGAGAACCGACAGGGGAAACACTGAAGCTTTCTTT. Based on the CDR3 plus reference TRBV19 and TRBJ1-1, the full variable domain is DGGITQSPKYLFRKEGQNVTLSCEQNLNHDAMYWYRQDPGQGLRLIYYSQIVNDFQKGDIAEGYSVSREKKESFPLTVTSAQKNPTAFYLCATPRTDRGNTEAFFGQGTRLTVV.

The rearrangement links TRBV21-1 to TRBJ1-4; no check of the table's D call, TRBD1, against the DNA was made. TRBV21-1 is a recognized pseudogene. This CDR3 is 16 amino acids long. CDR3 sequence: CASSCFRDRGLEKLFF. As DNA, the CDR3 is TGTGCCAGCAGCTGTTTTAGAGACAGGGGGCTGGAAAAACTGTTTTTT.

V and J are TRBV5-1 and TRBJ2-7; 8 bases line up with TRBD2. J gave up 4 bases and V 3 bases, and 6 bases lay outside the gene matches. The CDR3 length is 14 residues. Germline V gives CDR1 SGHRS, CDR2 YFSETQ. CDR3 in DNA: TGCGCCAGCAGCTCCGACGGGGGGGCATACGAGCAGTACTTC. Amino acid sequence: CASSSDGGAYEQYF.

The chain combines TRBV29-1 with TRBJ1-2, with D hard to call. Trimming took 4 bases from V and 11 from J, leaving 5 bases between them. This CDR3 comprises 8 residues. Germline V gives CDR1 SQVTM, CDR2 ANQGSEA. In nucleotides, the CDR3 is TGCAGCGTTGGGGAGTACACCTTC. It codes for CSVGEYTF.

V usage is TRBV5-6 and J usage is TRBJ2-7; 7 bases line up with TRBD1. Trimming at V came to 4 bases and at J to 1 base, leaving 5 bases not matched to a gene. Germline V gene sequence: CDR1 SGHDT, CDR2 YYEEEE. The length of the CDR3 is 14 residues. CDR3 region: CASSRDRSSYEQYF. Written as DNA, the CDR3 is TGTGCCAGCAGCAGGGACAGATCGTCCTACGAGCAGTACTTC.

The chain has TRBV6-5 and TRBJ1-6; 10 positions match TRBD1. V lost 6 bases, J lost 7 bases, and 0 bases stayed unmatched. This CDR3 spans 13 amino acids. From germline, CDR1 is MNHEY and CDR2 SVGAGI. The CDR3 DNA reads TGTGCCAGCAGGGGACAGGGGAATTCACCCCTCCACTTT. It translates to CASRGQGNSPLHF.

The V gene is TRBV11-2, the J gene TRBJ2-1; 9 bases are shared with TRBD2. CDR3 length: 17 residues. The V segment lost 5 bases and the J segment 4 bases; nucleotides outside the gene matches: 12. Germline CDR1 and CDR2: SGHAT and FQNNGV. The CDR3 region is CASSESLAGTLYNEQFF. CDR3 nucleotide sequence: TGTGCCAGCAGCGAATCCCTAGCGGGGACTTTATACAATGAGCAGTTCTTC.

V usage is TRBV6-2 or TRBV6-3 and J usage is TRBJ1-1; TRBD1 is a possible D gene (6 bases). Germline values: CDR1 MNHEY, CDR2 SVGEGT. The CDR3 runs 14 residues. V was cut by 6 bases and J by 8 bases, with 19 bases left in between. The CDR3 nucleotides are TGTGCCAGCAGCCCCGGGACACCTCTTGCGGAAGCTTTCTTT. Amino acid sequence: CASSPGTPLAEAFF.

The genes are TRBV2 and TRBJ1-6; D possibly corresponds to TRBD1 (5 bases). V lost 7 bases and J lost 7, with 14 bases in between. This CDR3 has 14 amino acids. Germline loops: CDR1 SNHLY, CDR2 FYNNEI. This chain's CDR3 is CASTLIGGNSPLHF. The CDR3 nucleotides read TGTGCCAGCACCCTCATCGGGGGAAATTCACCCCTCCACTTT.